What follows is one T cell receptor (beta chain) and its context. Looked up from germline, CDR1 is LNHDA and CDR2 is SQIVND (reference sequence). CDR3 length: 12 residues. The V segment lost 9 bases and the J segment 6 bases; nucleotides outside the gene matches: 3. This record comes from a study of cytomegalovirus exposure and HLA in healthy donors. PCR primers comprised 60 Vbeta and 13 Jbeta primers. Data came from immunoSEQ multiplex PCR; TCRdb stores just in-frame clones and leaves some out. Found here are over 200,000 clones, over 75% of them singletons; the top ten hold 1% to 1.5%. This chain connects TRBV19 to TRBJ2-7, with 12 nucleotides matching TRBD1. This TCR came from a human donor in good health. The source material was PBMCs. The CDR3 here is CASRDRGREQYF. The DNA of the CDR3 is TGTGCCAGCCGGGACAGGGGGCGCGAGCAGTACTTC.